This T cell receptor beta chain comes out of a study of identical twins. Findings of the study overall: The same donors were not followed; conclusions instead depended on cross-sectional statistical analysis.

Template switching created a universal primer site, and the cDNA included unique molecular identifiers. A single record per CDR3 protein comes from TCRdb applying MiXCR to the 5' RACE reads. The data hold around 680,000 distinct CDR3 sequences, with approximately 9% observed a single time. The CDR3 contains 14 residues. V gave up 1 base and J gave up 5 bases, with 11 bases separating them. Germline-derived CDR1 and CDR2 are SGHTA and FQGNSA. With regard to this clonotype: Its antigen is unknown.

These sequences were also reported in another study, on yellow fever vaccine responses in identical twins.

Sequenced: PBMCs. The source is a woman aged 18-30 years in good health. The chain carries TRBV7-2 and TRBJ2-5, with D possibly called TRBD1 or TRBD2 (6 bases each). As DNA, the CDR3 is TGTGCCAGCAGCTTAGAAGGGGGGTTGGAGACCCAGTACTTC. Protein product: CASSLEGGLETQYF.